These 14 T cell receptor beta chains were sequenced from one sample in a study of blood T cell repertoires in COVID-19. The data were produced by immunoSEQ multiplex PCR, yet TCRdb's version contains in-frame clones alone and is incomplete. The sample carries roughly 26,000 clones, 80% to 95% recorded once. The sample was peripheral blood. These receptors were collected from a human donor in a cohort sampled during active COVID-19.

This chain connects TRBV4-2 to TRBJ2-3, with 10 bases lining up with TRBD2. The CDR3 totals 16 residues. V lost 4 bases to trimming and J lost 6 bases; unmatched junction nucleotides: 10. The V gene's germline CDR1 is LGHNA and CDR2 YNFKEQ. The CDR3 loop is CASSRANSGGRDTQYF. The CDR3 DNA follows: TGTGCCAGCAGCCGGGCAAATAGCGGGGGGCGCGATACGCAGTATTTT.

V usage is TRBV3-1 (or the pseudogene TRBV3-2) and J usage is TRBJ2-6; no clear D. Trimming cost V 6 bases and J 0 bases, with 21 bases left between them. The CDR3 extends over 19 amino acids. Germline loops: CDR1 LGHDT, CDR2 YNNKEL (reference sequence). The CDR3 reads CASSQKSGRFSSGANVLTF. The DNA of the CDR3 is TGTGCCAGCAGTCAAAAGTCAGGCAGGTTTAGCTCTGGGGCCAACGTCCTGACTTTC.

The rearrangement joins TRBV4-2 to TRBJ2-7; 9 positions match TRBD2. This CDR3 region has 17 residues. The junction had 6 bases not matched to a gene; V was cut back by 0 bases and J by 0 bases. Germline V CDR1 and CDR2: LGHNA, YNFKEQ. CDR3 in DNA: TGTGCCAGCAGCCAAGAGGGAGCGGGGGGCCACTCCTACGAGCAGTACTTC. Its protein is CASSQEGAGGHSYEQYF.

The gene calls are TRBV2 and TRBJ2-1; 11 nucleotides align to TRBD2. CDR1 is SNHLY and CDR2 is FYNNEI in the germline V gene. J gave up 3 bases and V 6 bases, and 4 bases lay outside the gene matches. This CDR3 spans 15 amino acids. CDR3: CASSPTSGGYNEQFF. The CDR3 nucleotides are TGTGCCAGCAGCCCCACTAGCGGGGGCTACAATGAGCAGTTCTTC.

This clone has a handful of counts. This sequence joins TRBV5-4 and TRBJ1-3; no clear D. The CDR3 has 14 amino acids. Between the trimmed V and J ends, which lost 0 bases and 0 bases, there was a span of 4 bases. The germline V gene encodes CDR1 SGHNT and CDR2 YYREEE (reference sequence). CDR3 sequence: CASSLDNSGNTIYF. The DNA of the CDR3 is TGTGCCAGCAGCTTGGACAACTCTGGAAACACCATATATTTT.

The chain employs TRBV5-4 and TRBJ2-2; unclear D gene. The length of the CDR3 is 15 residues. Trimming pared 0 bases from V and 5 bases from J, leaving 11 bases between. The germline gives CDR1 SGHNT, CDR2 YYREEE (reference sequence). The CDR3 region has the DNA TGTGCCAGCAGCTTGGCGGTTGCGGATACCGGGGAGCTGTTTTTT. Translating gives CASSLAVADTGELFF.

This clone was recorded only once. The chain uses TRBV2 and TRBJ2-1, with D perhaps TRBD2 (5 bases). Per the germline V gene, CDR1 is SNHLY and CDR2 is FYNNEI. V lost 8 bases, J lost 1 base, and 12 bases lay in between. The CDR3 length is 14 residues. CDR3 coding DNA: TGTGCCAGCGGTAGCGAATATTCCTACAATGAGCAGTTCTTC. Its translation: CASGSEYSYNEQFF.

The chain is built from TRBV7-3 and TRBJ1-2, with 11 bases aligning to TRBD1. This CDR3 comprises 13 residues. Unmatched junction bases numbered 5, after V lost 2 bases and J lost 12 bases. CDR1 and CDR2 from the germline V gene are SGHTA and FQGTGA. DNA of the CDR3: TGTGCCAGCAGCTTAGCGGGACAGGGGGTCCACACCTTC. Its translation: CASSLAGQGVHTF.

The chain is built from TRBV3-1 (or the pseudogene TRBV3-2) and TRBJ1-5; possibly TRBD1 for D (6 bases). V was clipped by 0 bases and J by 5 bases, with 11 bases between them. Germline CDR1 is LGHDT and CDR2 is YNNKEL (reference sequence). CDR3 length: 15 amino acids. As DNA, the CDR3 is TGTGCCAGCAGCCAAGAGGGACAACCACATCAGCCCCAGCATTTT. This encodes CASSQEGQPHQPQHF.

The chain recombines TRBV2 with TRBJ2-7; TRBD1 aligns across 8 bases. J gave up 9 bases and V 7 bases, and 14 bases lay outside the gene matches. CDR3 size: 14 residues. Germline CDR1 and CDR2: SNHLY and FYNNEI. This CDR3 is CASNRGNPGIAQYF. CDR3 coding DNA: TGTGCCAGCAACAGGGGGAACCCTGGGATCGCGCAGTACTTC.

The chain has TRBV7-8 and TRBJ2-2; TRBD2 agrees at 11 bases. Per germline, CDR1 SGHVS and CDR2 FQNEAQ. V dropped 6 bases and J dropped 5; count of bases not matched to a gene: 11. This CDR3 comprises 17 residues. CDR3 region: CASRPRLSSGGTGELFF. The DNA of the CDR3 is TGTGCCAGCAGGCCACGCTTGTCTAGCGGGGGGACCGGGGAGCTGTTTTTT.

Regarding this clone: The sample carries other DNA sequences with the same CDR3. The chain combines TRBV12-3 or TRBV12-4 with TRBJ1-2, with D maybe TRBD1 (6 bases). This CDR3 has 12 amino acids. The ends were cut back, 2 bases at V and 11 bases at J, with 12 bases in the middle. The CDR3 region is CASSLWAGDYTF. In DNA, the CDR3 is TGTGCCAGCAGTTTATGGGCAGGGGATTACACCTTC.

The chain is built from TRBV6-5 and TRBJ1-3; 8 nucleotides line up with TRBD1. The length of the CDR3 is 14 residues. In germline, CDR1 is MNHEY, CDR2 SVGAGI. J gave up 4 bases and V 5 bases, and 4 bases lay outside the gene matches. Written as DNA, the CDR3 is TGTGCCAGCAGTACCGACAGGGGAGGAAACACCATATATTTT. Translating gives CASSTDRGGNTIYF.

The chain links TRBV28 to TRBJ1-2, with TRBD1 identical over 7 bases. Per germline, CDR1 MDHEN and CDR2 SYDVKM. CDR3 length: 15 residues. Trimming cost V 5 bases and J 6 bases; bases outside gene matches: 12. The CDR3 loop reads CASSHPMTGLDGYTF. CDR3 coding DNA: TGTGCCAGCAGTCACCCCATGACAGGGCTCGATGGCTACACCTTC.